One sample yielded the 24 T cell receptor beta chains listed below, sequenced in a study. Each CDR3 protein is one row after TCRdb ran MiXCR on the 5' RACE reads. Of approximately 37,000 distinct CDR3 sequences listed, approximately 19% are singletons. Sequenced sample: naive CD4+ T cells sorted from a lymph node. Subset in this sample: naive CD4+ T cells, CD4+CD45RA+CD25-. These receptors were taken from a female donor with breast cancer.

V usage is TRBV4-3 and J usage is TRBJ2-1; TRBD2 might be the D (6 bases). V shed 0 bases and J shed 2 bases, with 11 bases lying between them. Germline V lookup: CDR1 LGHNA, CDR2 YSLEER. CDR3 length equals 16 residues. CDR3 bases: TGCGCCAGCAGCCAAGATTTTCGGACTACCTACAATGAGCAGTTCTTC. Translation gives CASSQDFRTTYNEQFF.

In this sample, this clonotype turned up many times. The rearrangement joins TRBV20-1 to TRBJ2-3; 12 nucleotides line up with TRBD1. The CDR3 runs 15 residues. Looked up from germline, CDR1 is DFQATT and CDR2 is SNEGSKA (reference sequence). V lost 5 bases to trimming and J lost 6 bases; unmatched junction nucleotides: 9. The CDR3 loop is CSALPGQGARDTQYF. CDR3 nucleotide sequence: TGCAGTGCTCTACCGGGACAGGGGGCGCGGGATACGCAGTATTTT.

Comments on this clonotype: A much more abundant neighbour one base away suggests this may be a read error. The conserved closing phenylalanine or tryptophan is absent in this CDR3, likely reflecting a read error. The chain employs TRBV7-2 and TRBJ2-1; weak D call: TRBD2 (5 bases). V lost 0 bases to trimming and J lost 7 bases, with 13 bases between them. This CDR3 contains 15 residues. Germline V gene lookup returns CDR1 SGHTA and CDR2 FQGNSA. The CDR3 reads CASSLAGLAENEQFC. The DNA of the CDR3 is TGTGCCAGCAGCTTAGCGGGCCTAGCCGAGAATGAGCAGTTCTGC.

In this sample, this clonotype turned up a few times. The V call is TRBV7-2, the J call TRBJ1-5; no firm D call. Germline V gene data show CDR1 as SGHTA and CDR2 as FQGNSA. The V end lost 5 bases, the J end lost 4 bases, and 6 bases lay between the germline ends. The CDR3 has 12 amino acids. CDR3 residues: CASSPSNQPQHF. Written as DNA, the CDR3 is TGTGCCAGCAGCCCTTCTAATCAGCCCCAGCATTTT.

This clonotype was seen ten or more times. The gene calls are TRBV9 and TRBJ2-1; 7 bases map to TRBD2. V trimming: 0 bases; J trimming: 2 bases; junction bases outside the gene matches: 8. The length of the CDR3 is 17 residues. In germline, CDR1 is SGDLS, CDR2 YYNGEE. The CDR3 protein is CASSVGPSGGTYNEQFF. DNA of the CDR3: TGTGCCAGCAGCGTAGGCCCTAGCGGAGGGACCTACAATGAGCAGTTCTTC.

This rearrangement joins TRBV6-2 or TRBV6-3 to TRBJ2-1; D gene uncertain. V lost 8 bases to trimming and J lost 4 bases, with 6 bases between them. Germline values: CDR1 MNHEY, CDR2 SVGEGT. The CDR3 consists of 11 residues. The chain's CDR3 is CASLDYNEQFF. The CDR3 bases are TGTGCCAGCCTGGATTACAATGAGCAGTTCTTC.

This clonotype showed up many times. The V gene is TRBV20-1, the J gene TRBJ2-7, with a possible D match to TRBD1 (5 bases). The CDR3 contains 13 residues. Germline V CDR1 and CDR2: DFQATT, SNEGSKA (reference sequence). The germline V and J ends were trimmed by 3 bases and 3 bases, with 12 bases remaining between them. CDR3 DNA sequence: TGCAGTGCTAGGCACGGTCAGGGCTACGAGCAGTACTTC. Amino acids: CSARHGQGYEQYF.

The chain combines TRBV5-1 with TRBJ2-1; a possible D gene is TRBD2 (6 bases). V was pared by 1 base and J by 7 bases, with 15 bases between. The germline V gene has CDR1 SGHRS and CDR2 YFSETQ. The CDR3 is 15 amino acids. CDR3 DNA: TGCGCCAGCAGCTTGTCGGGGGTTAAGGGTAATGAGCAGTTCTTC. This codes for CASSLSGVKGNEQFF. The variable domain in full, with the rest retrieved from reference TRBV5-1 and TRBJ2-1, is KAGVTQTPRYLIKTRGQQVTLSCSPISGHRSVSWYQQTPGQGLQFLFEYFSETQRNKGNFPGRFSGRQFSNSRSEMNVSTLELGDSALYLCASSLSGVKGNEQFFGPGTRLTVL.

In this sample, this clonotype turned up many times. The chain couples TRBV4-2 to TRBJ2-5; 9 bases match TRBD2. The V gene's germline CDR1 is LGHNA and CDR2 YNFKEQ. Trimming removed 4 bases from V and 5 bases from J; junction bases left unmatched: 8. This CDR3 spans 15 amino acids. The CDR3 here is CASSPVAGDTETQYF. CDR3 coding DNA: TGTGCCAGCAGCCCGGTAGCGGGAGACACGGAGACCCAGTACTTC.

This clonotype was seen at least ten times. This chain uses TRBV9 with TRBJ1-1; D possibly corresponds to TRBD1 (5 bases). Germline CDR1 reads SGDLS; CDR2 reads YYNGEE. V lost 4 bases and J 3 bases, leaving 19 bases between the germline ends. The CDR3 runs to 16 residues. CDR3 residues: CASSPGVGTSDTEAFF. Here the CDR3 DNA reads TGTGCCAGCAGCCCGGGGGTAGGGACTTCTGACACTGAAGCTTTCTTT.

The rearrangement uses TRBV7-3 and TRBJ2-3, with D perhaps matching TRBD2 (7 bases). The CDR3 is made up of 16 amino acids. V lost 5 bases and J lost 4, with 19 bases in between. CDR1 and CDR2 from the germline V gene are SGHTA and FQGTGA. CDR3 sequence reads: CASSPGGGARADTQYF. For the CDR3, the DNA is TGTGCCAGCAGCCCTGGGGGGGGGGCTCGAGCAGATACGCAGTATTTT.

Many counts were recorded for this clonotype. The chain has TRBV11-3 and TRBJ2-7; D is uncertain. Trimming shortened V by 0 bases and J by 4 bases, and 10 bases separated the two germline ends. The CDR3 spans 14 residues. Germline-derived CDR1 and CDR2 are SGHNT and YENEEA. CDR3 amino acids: CASSLDLTVYEQYF. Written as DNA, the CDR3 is TGTGCCAGCAGCTTAGATCTAACGGTTTACGAGCAGTACTTC.

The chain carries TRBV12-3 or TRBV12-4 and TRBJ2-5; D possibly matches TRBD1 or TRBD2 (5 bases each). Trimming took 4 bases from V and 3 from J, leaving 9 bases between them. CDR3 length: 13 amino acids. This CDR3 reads CASSSGQEETQYF. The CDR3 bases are TGTGCCAGCAGTTCGGGGCAAGAAGAGACCCAGTACTTC.

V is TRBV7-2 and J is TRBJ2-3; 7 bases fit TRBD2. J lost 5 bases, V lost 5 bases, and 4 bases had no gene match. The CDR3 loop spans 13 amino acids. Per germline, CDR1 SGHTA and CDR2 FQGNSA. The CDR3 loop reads CASSREVVDTQYF. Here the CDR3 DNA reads TGTGCCAGCAGCCGGGAGGTAGTAGATACGCAGTATTTT.

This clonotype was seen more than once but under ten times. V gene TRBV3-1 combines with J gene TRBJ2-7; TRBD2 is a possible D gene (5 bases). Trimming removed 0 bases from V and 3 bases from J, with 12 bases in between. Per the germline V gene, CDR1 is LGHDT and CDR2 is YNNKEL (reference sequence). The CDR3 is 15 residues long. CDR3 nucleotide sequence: TGTGCCAGCAGCCAAGATGTAGTTCGGGACTACGAGCAGTACTTC. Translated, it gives CASSQDVVRDYEQYF.

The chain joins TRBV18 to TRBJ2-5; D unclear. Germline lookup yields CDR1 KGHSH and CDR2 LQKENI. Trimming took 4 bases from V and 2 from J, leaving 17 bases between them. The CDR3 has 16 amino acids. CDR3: CASSHEVAVGQETQYF. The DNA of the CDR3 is TGTGCCAGCTCACACGAAGTGGCCGTCGGGCAAGAGACCCAGTACTTC.

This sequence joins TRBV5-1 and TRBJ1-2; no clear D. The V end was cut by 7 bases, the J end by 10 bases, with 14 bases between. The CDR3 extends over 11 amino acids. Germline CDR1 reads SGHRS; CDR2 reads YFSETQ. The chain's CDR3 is CASRDKGPYTF. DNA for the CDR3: TGCGCCAGCCGCGACAAGGGCCCCTACACCTTC.

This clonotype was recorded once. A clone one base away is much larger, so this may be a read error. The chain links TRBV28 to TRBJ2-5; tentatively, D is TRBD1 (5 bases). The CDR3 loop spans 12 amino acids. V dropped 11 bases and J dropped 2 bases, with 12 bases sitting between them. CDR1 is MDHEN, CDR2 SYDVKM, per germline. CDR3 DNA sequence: TGTGCCGCAGGGAAAGCTCAAGAGACCCAGTACTTC. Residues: CAAGKAQETQYF. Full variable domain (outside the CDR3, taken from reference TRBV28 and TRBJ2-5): DVKVTQSSRYLVKRTGEKVFLECVQDMDHENMFWYRQDPGLGLRLIYFSYDVKMKEKGDIPEGYSVSREKKERFSLILESASTNQTSMYLCAAGKAQETQYFGPGTRLLVL.

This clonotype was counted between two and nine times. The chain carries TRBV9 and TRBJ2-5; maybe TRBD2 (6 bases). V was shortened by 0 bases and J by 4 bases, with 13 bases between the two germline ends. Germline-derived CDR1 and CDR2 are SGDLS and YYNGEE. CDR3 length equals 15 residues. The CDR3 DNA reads TGTGCCAGCAGCGTAGGGAATGAGGGAGGAGAGACCCAGTACTTC. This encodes CASSVGNEGGETQYF.

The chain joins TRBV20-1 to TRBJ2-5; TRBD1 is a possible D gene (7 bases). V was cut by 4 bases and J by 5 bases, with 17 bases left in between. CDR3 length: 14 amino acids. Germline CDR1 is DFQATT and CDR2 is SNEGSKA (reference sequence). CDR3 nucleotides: TGCAGTGCTACCCCGCGACAGGGAGGCGAGACCCAGTACTTC. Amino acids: CSATPRQGGETQYF.

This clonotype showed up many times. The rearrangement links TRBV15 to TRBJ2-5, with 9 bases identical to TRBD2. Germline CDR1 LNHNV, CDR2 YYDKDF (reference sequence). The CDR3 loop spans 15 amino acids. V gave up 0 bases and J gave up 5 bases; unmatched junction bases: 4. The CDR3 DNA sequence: TGTGCCACCAGCAGAGATAGCGGGAGAGGGGAGACCCAGTACTTC. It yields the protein CATSRDSGRGETQYF.

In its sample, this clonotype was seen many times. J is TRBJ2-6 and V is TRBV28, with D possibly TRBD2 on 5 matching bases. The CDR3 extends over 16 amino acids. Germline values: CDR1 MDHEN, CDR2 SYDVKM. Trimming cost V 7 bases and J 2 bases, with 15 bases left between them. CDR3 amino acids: CASTHSGFTGANVLTF. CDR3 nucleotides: TGTGCCAGCACCCACTCGGGATTCACTGGGGCCAACGTCCTGACTTTC. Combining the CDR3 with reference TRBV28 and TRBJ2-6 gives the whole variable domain DVKVTQSSRYLVKRTGEKVFLECVQDMDHENMFWYRQDPGLGLRLIYFSYDVKMKEKGDIPEGYSVSREKKERFSLILESASTNQTSMYLCASTHSGFTGANVLTFGAGSRLTVL.

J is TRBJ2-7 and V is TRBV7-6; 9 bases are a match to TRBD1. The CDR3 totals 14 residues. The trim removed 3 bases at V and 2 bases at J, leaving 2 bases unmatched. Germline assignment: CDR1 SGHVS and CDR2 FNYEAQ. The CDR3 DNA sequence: TGTGCCAGCAGCTTGGGGACAGGGCCCTACGAGCAGTACTTC. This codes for CASSLGTGPYEQYF.

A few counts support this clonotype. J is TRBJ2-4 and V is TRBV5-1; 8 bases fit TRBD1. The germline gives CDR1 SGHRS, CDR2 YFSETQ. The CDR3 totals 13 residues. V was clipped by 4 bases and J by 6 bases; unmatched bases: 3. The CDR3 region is CASSATGVNIQYF. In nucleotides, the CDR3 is TGCGCCAGCAGCGCGACAGGGGTAAACATTCAGTACTTC.